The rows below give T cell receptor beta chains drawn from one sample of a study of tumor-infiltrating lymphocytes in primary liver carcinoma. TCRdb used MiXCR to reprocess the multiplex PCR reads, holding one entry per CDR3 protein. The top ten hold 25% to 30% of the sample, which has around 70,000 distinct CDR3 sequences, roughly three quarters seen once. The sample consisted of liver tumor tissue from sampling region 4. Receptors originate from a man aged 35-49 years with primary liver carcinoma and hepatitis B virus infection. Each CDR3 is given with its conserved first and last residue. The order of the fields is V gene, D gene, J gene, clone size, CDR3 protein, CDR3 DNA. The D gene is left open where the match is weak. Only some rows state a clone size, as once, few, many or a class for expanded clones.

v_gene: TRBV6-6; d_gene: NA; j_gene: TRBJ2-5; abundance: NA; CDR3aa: CASRMDLQETQYF; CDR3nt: TGTGCCAGTAGGATGGATCTCCAAGAGACTCAGTACTTC
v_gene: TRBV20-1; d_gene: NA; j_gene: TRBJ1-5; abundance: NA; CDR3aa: CSARGDSLSNQPQDF; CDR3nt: TGCAGTGCTAGAGGTGACAGTCTTAGCAATCAGCCCCAGGATTTT
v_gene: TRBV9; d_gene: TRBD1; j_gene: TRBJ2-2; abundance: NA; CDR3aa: CASSVGTGPDTGELFF; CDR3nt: TGTGCCAGCAGCGTAGGGACAGGTCCGGACACCGGGGAGCTGTTTTTT
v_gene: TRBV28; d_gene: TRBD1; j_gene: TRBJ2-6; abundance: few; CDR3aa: CASSLPGGAGANVLTF; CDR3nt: TGTGCCAGCTCCTTGCCAGGGGGCGCTGGGGCCAACGTCCTGACTTTC
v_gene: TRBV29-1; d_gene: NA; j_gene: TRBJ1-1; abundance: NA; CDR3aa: CSVARQETGAFF; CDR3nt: TGCAGCGTTGCTAGACAGGAGACTGGAGCTTTCTTT
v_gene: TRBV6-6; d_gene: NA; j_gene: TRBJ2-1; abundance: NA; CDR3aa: CASRLSLLSSYDEQFF; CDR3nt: TGTGCCAGCAGGCTTAGTCTACTTAGCTCCTACGATGAGCAGTTCTTC
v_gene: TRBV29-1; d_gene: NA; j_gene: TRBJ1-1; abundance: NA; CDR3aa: CSVVGELITEALF; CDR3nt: TGCAGCGTTGTGGGAGAGTTGATCACTGAAGCTCTCTTT
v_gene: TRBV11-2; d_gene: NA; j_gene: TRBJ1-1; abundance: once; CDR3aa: CASSRCGRGNAFF; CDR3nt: TGTGCCAGCAGTAGATGCGGGAGAGGGAATGCTTTCTTT
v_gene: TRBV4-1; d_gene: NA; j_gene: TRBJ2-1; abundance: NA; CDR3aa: CASSQEAYGNNEKFF; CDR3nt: TGCGCCAGCAGCCAAGAAGCATACGGCAACAATGAGAAGTTCTTC
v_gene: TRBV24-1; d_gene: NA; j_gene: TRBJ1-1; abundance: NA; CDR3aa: CATSDSYLPGAEAFF; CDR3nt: TGTGCCACCAGTGATTCATACCTCCCAGGGGCTGAAGCTTTCTTT
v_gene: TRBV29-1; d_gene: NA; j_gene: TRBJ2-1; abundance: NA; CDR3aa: CSAIHNEQFF; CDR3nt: TGCAGCGCCATCCACAATGAGCAGTTCTTC
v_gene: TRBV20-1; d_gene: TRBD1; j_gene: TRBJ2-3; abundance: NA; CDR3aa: CSARGMGQGKTDKQYF; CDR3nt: TGCAGTGCTAGAGGCATGGGACAGGGTAAGACAGATAAACAGTATTTT
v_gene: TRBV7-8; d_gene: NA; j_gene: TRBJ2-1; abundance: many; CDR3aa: CASSLSAPNKGEQFF; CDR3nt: TGTGCCAGCAGCTTATCCGCCCCGAATAAGGGTGAGCAGTTCTTC
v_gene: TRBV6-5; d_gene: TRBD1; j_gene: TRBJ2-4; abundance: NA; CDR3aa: CASSYSVTRDRDIQYF; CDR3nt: TGTGCCAGCAGTTACTCCGTGACAAGGGACAGGGACATTCAGTACTTC
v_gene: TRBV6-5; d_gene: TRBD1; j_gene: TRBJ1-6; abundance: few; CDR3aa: CTSSLTGDPNSPLHF; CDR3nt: TGTACCAGCAGTTTAACAGGGGATCCTAATTCACCCCTCCACTTT
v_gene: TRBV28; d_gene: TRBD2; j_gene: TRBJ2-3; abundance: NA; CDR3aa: CTSTGSGTADMQYF; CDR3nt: TGTACCAGCACCGGGAGCGGGACGGCAGATATGCAGTATTTT
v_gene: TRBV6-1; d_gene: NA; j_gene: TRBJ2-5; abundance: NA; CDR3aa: CASTLRRGETQYF; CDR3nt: TGTGCCAGCACCCTGCGCCGGGGAGAGACGCAGTACTTC
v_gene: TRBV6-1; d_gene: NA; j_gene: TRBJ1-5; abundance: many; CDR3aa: CASSEHRYQPQHF; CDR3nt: TGTGCCAGCAGTGAACACAGATATCAGCCCCAGCATTTT
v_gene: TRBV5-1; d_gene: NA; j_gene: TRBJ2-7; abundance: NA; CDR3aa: CASSPETGPYEQYF; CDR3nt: TGCGCCAGCAGCCCAGAAACCGGCCCCTACGAACAGTACTTC
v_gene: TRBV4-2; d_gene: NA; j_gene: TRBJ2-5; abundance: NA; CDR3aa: CASSQEQRETQYF; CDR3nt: TGTGCCAGCAGCCAAGAACAGAGGGAGACCCAGTACTTC